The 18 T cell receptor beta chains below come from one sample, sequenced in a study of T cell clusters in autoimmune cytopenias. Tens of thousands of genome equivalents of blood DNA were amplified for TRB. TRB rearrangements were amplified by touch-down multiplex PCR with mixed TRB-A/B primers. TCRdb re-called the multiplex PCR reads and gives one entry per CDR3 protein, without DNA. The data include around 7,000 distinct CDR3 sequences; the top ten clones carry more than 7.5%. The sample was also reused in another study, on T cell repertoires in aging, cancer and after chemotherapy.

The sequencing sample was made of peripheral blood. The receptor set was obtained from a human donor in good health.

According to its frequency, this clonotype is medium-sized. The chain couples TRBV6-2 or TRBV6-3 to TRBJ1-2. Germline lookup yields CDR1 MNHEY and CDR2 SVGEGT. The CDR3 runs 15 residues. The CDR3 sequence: CASSYLLDGRYGYTF.

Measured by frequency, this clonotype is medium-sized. The CDR3: CASSTLLAYEQYF. This rearrangement joins TRBV19 to TRBJ2-7; checking the TCRdb D call of TRBD1 is not possible without DNA. The CDR3 is 13 amino acids. CDR1 is LNHDA, CDR2 SQIVND, per germline (reference sequence).

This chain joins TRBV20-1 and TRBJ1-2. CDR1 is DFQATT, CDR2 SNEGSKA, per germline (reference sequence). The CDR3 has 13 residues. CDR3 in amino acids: CSARDGLLYGYTF.

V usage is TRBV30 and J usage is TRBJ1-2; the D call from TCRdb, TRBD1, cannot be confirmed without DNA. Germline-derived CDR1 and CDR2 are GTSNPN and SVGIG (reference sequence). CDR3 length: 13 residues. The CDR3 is CAWSVIGGYGYTF.

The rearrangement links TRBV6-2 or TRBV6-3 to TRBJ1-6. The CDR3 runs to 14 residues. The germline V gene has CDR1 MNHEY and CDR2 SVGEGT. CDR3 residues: CASSYNTYNSPLHF.

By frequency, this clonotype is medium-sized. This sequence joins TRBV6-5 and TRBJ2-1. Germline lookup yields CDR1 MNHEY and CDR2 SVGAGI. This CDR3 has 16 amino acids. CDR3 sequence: CASSYGWLSLNNEQFF.

The CDR3 loop is CASSSLGLAGEYNEQFF. The chain combines TRBV5-4 with TRBJ2-1; TCRdb lists TRBD2, though no DNA is available to test this call. Germline lookup yields CDR1 SGHNT and CDR2 YYREEE (reference sequence). This CDR3 has 17 residues.

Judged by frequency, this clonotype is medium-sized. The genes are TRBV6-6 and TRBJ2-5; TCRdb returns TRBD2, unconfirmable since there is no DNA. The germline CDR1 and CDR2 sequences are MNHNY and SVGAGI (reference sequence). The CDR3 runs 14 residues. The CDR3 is CASSGASLKETQYF.

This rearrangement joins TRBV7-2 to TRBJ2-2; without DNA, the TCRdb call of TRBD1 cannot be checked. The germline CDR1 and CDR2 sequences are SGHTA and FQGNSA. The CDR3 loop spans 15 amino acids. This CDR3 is CASSSDSGYTGELFF.

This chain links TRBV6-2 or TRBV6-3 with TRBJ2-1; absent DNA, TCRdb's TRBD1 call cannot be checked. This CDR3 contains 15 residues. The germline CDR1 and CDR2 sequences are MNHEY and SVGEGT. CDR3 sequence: CASRGDRGLYNEQFF.

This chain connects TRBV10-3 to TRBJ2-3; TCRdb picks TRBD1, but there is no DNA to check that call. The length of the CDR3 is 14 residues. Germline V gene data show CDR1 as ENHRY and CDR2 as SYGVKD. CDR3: CAISGTGTTDTQYF.

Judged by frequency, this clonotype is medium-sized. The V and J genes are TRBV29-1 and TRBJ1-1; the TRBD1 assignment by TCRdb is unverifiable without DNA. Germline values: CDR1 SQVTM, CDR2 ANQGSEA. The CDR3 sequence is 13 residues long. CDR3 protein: CSVMTGTDTEAFF.

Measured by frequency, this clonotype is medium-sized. The CDR3 region is CAWEQGTDSPLHF. The gene calls are TRBV30 and TRBJ1-6; the D call of TRBD1 rests on TCRdb alone, since no DNA is present to check it. Per the germline V gene, CDR1 is GTSNPN and CDR2 is SVGIG (reference sequence). The length of the CDR3 is 13 residues.

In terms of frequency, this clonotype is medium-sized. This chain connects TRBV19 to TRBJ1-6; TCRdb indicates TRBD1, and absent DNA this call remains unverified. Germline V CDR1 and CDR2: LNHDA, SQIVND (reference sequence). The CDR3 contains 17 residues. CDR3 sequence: CASSSGNDRLYNSPLHF. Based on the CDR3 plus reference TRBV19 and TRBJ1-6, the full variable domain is DGGITQSPKYLFRKEGQNVTLSCEQNLNHDAMYWYRQDPGQGLRLIYYSQIVNDFQKGDIAEGYSVSREKKESFPLTVTSAQKNPTAFYLCASSSGNDRLYNSPLHFGNGTRLTVT.

The CDR3 sequence is CATSRDLGFHHEQYF. The J gene is TRBJ2-7, the V gene TRBV15. The CDR3 extends over 15 amino acids. Looked up from germline, CDR1 is LNHNV and CDR2 is YYDKDF (reference sequence).

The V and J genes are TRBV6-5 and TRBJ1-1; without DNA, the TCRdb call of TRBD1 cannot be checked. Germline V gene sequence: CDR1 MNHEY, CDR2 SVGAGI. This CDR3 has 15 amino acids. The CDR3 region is CASSYDRVGVDEAFF.

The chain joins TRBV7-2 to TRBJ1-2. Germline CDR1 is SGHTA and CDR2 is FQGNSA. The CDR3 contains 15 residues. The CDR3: CASSLAGPRDYGYTF. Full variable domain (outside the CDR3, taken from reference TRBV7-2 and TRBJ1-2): GAGVSQSPSNKVTEKGKDVELRCDPISGHTALYWYRQSLGQGLEFLIYFQGNSAPDKSGLPSDRFSAERTGGSVSTLTIQRTQQEDSAVYLCASSLAGPRDYGYTFGSGTRLTVV.

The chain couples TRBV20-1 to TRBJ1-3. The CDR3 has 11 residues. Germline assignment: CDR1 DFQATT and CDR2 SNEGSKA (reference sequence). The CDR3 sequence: CSALSGNTIYF.